One sample yielded the 19 T cell receptor beta chains listed below, sequenced in a study of cytomegalovirus exposure and HLA in healthy donors. PCR employed 60 Vbeta and 13 Jbeta primers. Libraries were prepared by immunoSEQ multiplex PCR; TCRdb keeps only in-frame clonotypes and omits some of them. Of about 140,000 clones listed, approximately 76% are singletons. The sample comprised PBMCs. Receptors were obtained from a man between 35 and 55 years old in good health and CMV-seronegative.

The chain uses TRBV4-1 and TRBJ1-3, with D possibly being TRBD1 (6 bases). The V and J ends lost 4 bases and 0 bases respectively, with 16 bases between them. CDR1 is MGHRA, CDR2 YSYEKL, per germline. The CDR3 sequence is 17 residues long. The CDR3 DNA is TGCGCCAGCAGCCCCCTGAGGGGGACTAACTCTGGAAACACCATATATTTT. Translated: CASSPLRGTNSGNTIYF.

This clone was observed a single time. The chain joins TRBV6-5 to TRBJ1-3; 7 positions agree with TRBD1. The CDR3 loop spans 14 amino acids. Germline loops: CDR1 MNHEY, CDR2 SVGAGI. V was clipped by 10 bases and J by 5 bases; unmatched bases: 11. CDR3 bases: TGTGCCACACGACGGGGGACAGATAGAAACACCATATATTTT. Its translation is CATRRGTDRNTIYF.

The chain combines TRBV30 with TRBJ2-1; 14 positions agree with TRBD2. Looked up from germline, CDR1 is GTSNPN and CDR2 is SVGIG (reference sequence). The CDR3 contains 14 residues. Trimming removed 4 bases from V and 8 bases from J; junction bases left unmatched: 4. The CDR3 is CAWKGLAGVYEQFF. The CDR3 DNA is TGTGCCTGGAAGGGACTAGCGGGAGTCTATGAGCAGTTCTTC.

J is TRBJ2-4 and V is TRBV7-2, with 7 bases fitting TRBD1. Losses at the gene ends were 5 bases for V and 0 bases for J; bases not matched to a gene: 7. There are 16 residues in the CDR3. Germline V CDR1 and CDR2: SGHTA, FQGNSA. CDR3 coding DNA: TGTGCCAGCAGCCCCCGGACAGGCCTAGCCAAAAACATTCAGTACTTC. Encoded protein: CASSPRTGLAKNIQYF.

This clone appeared once. This chain connects TRBV18 to TRBJ2-7; 11 bases are shared with TRBD1. The germline CDR1 and CDR2 sequences are KGHSH and LQKENI. V lost 3 bases, J lost 6 bases, and 7 bases stayed unmatched. The CDR3 length is 15 residues. This CDR3 is CASSPTGTGGSEQYF. CDR3 coding DNA: TGTGCCAGCTCACCTACCGGGACAGGGGGTTCCGAGCAGTACTTC.

The V gene is TRBV7-9, the J gene TRBJ2-3; 10 nucleotides agree with TRBD2. CDR1 and CDR2 from the germline V gene are SEHNR and FQNEAQ (reference sequence). The CDR3 loop spans 16 amino acids. V lost 3 bases, J lost 2 bases, and 5 bases stayed unmatched. The CDR3, as DNA: TGTGCCAGCAGCTTTTTAGCGGGAGGAACCACAGATACGCAGTATTTT. Protein: CASSFLAGGTTDTQYF.

The chain is built from TRBV6-1 and TRBJ1-1; D unclear. This CDR3 is built from 15 residues. Germline CDR1 reads MNHNS; CDR2 reads SASEGT. Trimming stripped 7 bases from V and 4 bases from J, with 19 bases between. The chain's CDR3 is CASTNRVGSGTEAFF. As DNA, the CDR3 is TGTGCCAGCACCAACCGGGTAGGGAGTGGCACTGAAGCTTTCTTT.

This chain uses TRBV6-1 with TRBJ2-3, with TRBD2 as a possible D gene (6 bases). The CDR3 consists of 15 residues. CDR1 is MNHNS, CDR2 SASEGT, per germline. Trimming cost V 2 bases and J 4 bases, with 13 bases left between them. CDR3 sequence (DNA): TGTGCCAGCAGTGAAAGCAACGGAGGGGCAGATACGCAGTATTTT. Its protein is CASSESNGGADTQYF.

The chain carries TRBV30 and TRBJ2-7, with D possibly matching TRBD1 (5 bases). The CDR3 is 12 amino acids. Germline values: CDR1 GTSNPN, CDR2 SVGIG (reference sequence). The V gene lost 5 bases and the J gene lost 3 bases, with 11 bases spanning the gap. Here the CDR3 reads CAWGASSYEQYF. CDR3 nucleotide sequence: TGTGCCTGGGGGGCCTCCAGCTACGAGCAGTACTTC. Complete variable domain (other parts from reference TRBV30 and TRBJ2-7): SQTIHQWPATLVQPVGSPLSLECTVEGTSNPNLYWYRQAAGRGLQLLFYSVGIGQISSEVPQNLSASRPQDRQFILSSKKLLLSDSGFYLCAWGASSYEQYFGPGTRLTVT.

The rearrangement links TRBV28 to TRBJ1-1, with D possibly being TRBD1 (6 bases). The ends were cut back, 7 bases at V and 0 bases at J, with 18 bases in the middle. Germline lookup yields CDR1 MDHEN and CDR2 SYDVKM. This CDR3 comprises 16 residues. The CDR3 sequence is CASNPPGGGMNTEAFF. In DNA, the CDR3 is TGTGCCAGCAACCCACCGGGGGGCGGAATGAACACTGAAGCTTTCTTT.

This chain uses TRBV19 with TRBJ1-1; unclear D gene. Trimming removed 7 bases from V and 0 bases from J, with 9 bases in between. Germline V gives CDR1 LNHDA, CDR2 SQIVND (reference sequence). The CDR3 is made up of 13 amino acids. Here the CDR3 reads CASTLVMNTEAFF. DNA of the CDR3: TGTGCCAGTACTCTTGTTATGAACACTGAAGCTTTCTTT.

This clone was seen more than once but under ten times. The chain couples TRBV2 to TRBJ2-7; the match to TRBD1 covers 10 bases. CDR3 length equals 14 residues. Trimming removed 4 bases from V and 3 bases from J; junction bases left unmatched: 3. CDR1 is SNHLY, CDR2 FYNNEI, per germline. The CDR3 DNA sequence: TGTGCCAGCAGTGGGGACAGGGGACTCTACGAGCAGTACTTC. This sequence encodes CASSGDRGLYEQYF.

The V and J genes are TRBV18 and TRBJ2-5, with 7 bases matching TRBD1. Germline CDR1 and CDR2: KGHSH and LQKENI. J was trimmed by 1 base and V by 2 bases; bases with no gene match: 4. The CDR3 totals 15 residues. CDR3 protein: CASSPEDRFQETQYF. In nucleotides, the CDR3 is TGTGCCAGCTCACCAGAGGACAGGTTCCAAGAGACCCAGTACTTC.

The genes are TRBV7-2 and TRBJ2-2; 7 nucleotides align to TRBD1. Per the germline V gene, CDR1 is SGHTA and CDR2 is FQGNSA. The CDR3 has 15 amino acids. V was pared by 4 bases and J by 8 bases, with 10 bases of the junction left unmatched. DNA for the CDR3: TGTGCCAGCAGCTCCACAGACAGGGCCTGGGGGGAGCTGTTTTTT. It encodes CASSSTDRAWGELFF.

A single count supports this clone. The rearrangement joins TRBV29-1 to TRBJ1-5; 7 bases match TRBD1. The length of the CDR3 is 13 residues. Germline V CDR1 and CDR2: SQVTM, ANQGSEA. With 3 bases clipped from V and 2 bases from J, the junction kept 1 base outside the gene matches. Here the CDR3 DNA reads TGCAGCGTTGATACAGGGGGCAATCAGCCCCAGCATTTT. Residues: CSVDTGGNQPQHF.

This chain connects TRBV12-5 to TRBJ2-7, with 8 bases matching TRBD1. CDR1 LGHNT and CDR2 FRNRAP come from the germline V gene. V gave up 1 base and J gave up 3 bases; unmatched junction bases: 2. The CDR3 is made up of 14 amino acids. This CDR3 is CASGLGQGNYEQYF. The CDR3 DNA reads as TGTGCTAGTGGTTTGGGACAGGGGAACTACGAGCAGTACTTC.

The J gene is TRBJ2-7, the V gene TRBV7-2; unclear D gene. Per the germline V gene, CDR1 is SGHTA and CDR2 is FQGNSA. Deletions cut 5 bases from V and 3 bases from J, with 5 bases between. CDR3 size: 11 residues. This CDR3 is CASSHYYEQYF. CDR3 sequence (DNA): TGTGCCAGCAGCCACTACTACGAGCAGTACTTC.

The CDR3 reads CASSQPGWTSGREETQYF. In nucleotides, the CDR3 is TGCGCCAGCAGCCAACCCGGGTGGACTAGCGGGAGGGAAGAGACCCAGTACTTC. The chain links TRBV4-1 to TRBJ2-5, with 15 bases that match TRBD2. The CDR3 length is 18 residues. Per germline, CDR1 MGHRA and CDR2 YSYEKL. V lost 2 bases, J lost 3 bases, and 7 bases stayed unmatched.

The V gene is TRBV14, the J gene TRBJ2-7; possible D gene TRBD2, 6 bases. The V and J ends lost 3 bases and 2 bases respectively, with 14 bases between them. The CDR3 has 15 residues. Germline V lookup: CDR1 SGHDN, CDR2 FVKESK. The CDR3 DNA reads as TGTGCCAGCAGCCATTTAAGCGGGCAGCCCTACGAGCAGTACTTC. Encoded protein: CASSHLSGQPYEQYF.